This T cell receptor (beta chain) originates from a study of cytomegalovirus exposure and HLA in healthy donors (dated 2017 in TCRdb). Some background on the complete study: An earlier analysis of several hundred of the donors reported 276 Gb of sequence data and 117 million unique TCR beta sequences obtained from about 200 million T cells. Roughly 320 gigabases of sequencing data and roughly 81 million unique TCR sequences made up an early release that covered approximately 700 HLA-typed donors. The genetic ancestry cluster associated with self-reported Caucasian donors included about four fifths of the roughly 360 genotyped donors. The aim of the study was to test whether cataloging public T cell receptors could identify signatures of past pathogen exposure. Using immunosequencing, the study profiled T cell repertoires from 550 to 750 subjects and related those repertoires to cytomegalovirus serostatus. Along with the approximately 700-subject first cohort, a separate validation cohort of over 90 different subjects was used. To predict cytomegalovirus infection status, the study combined high-throughput TCR immunosequencing, statistical association of individual TCRs with disease status, and machine learning. To study patterns of TCR occurrence, a later analysis re-analyzed previously published TCR beta repertoires from several hundred donors and added high-resolution HLA genotyping. Rather than using new phenotypic data, the later analysis identified candidate immune exposures from TCR beta sequences and from how often those sequences occurred across donors. An earlier analysis of 587 of the donors used high-throughput TCR beta sequencing to judge whether each TCR beta V gene segment behaved as functional or pseudogenic. Donor age, sex, ethnicity and CMV serostatus were collected together with the repertoire data. Genome-wide SNP genotypes for about three fifths of the roughly 670 donors were used in a later genetic analysis, which treated that subset as a discovery cohort. All discovery cohort repertoires had been generated using a single sequencing platform. Class I and class II HLA loci were covered by the typing at four-digit resolution. The number of typed donors differed by locus: about 629-630 for A, B, C, DRB1 and DQB1; 500 to 550 for DQA1; 606 for DPA1; and roughly 470 for DPB1. Because of strong linkage in the cohort, four to six DR-DQ haplotypes were treated as single units for association and clustering. Among under 450 genotyped donors of the cohort, an average of about 240,000 unique TCR beta nucleotide sequences were sequenced per donor, roughly 18% of them non-productive. Beyond this particular receptor, the publication reports: The classifier was reported to diagnose cytomegalovirus status with high specificity and sensitivity in both the original cohort and the validation cohort. CMV serostatus was the only immune exposure information available for the cohort. A further reported finding was that TCR beta sequences accurately predicted the HLA-A and HLA-B alleles for most subjects in the first cohort. A cluster of highly shared sequence variants was judged likely to be a technical artifact of the sequencing pipeline. A later genetic analysis reported fewer N-insertions in productive TCRs among donors in an Asian-associated ancestry cluster than the roughly 640-donor mean. In a later analysis, several top co-occurrence clusters were reported to appear linked to parvovirus B19, influenza, CMV and Epstein-Barr virus. According to the authors, the approach could potentially be generalized to other disease states and immunological phenotypes. Correlated functional status among segregating V segments might be attributable to linkage disequilibrium, but an unknown experimental factor could not be ruled out. A total of roughly 160 TCR beta chains were listed by the study as associated with cytomegalovirus. In a later analysis, most CMV-associated TCR beta chains were found to appear HLA-restricted, with HLA associations seemingly driven largely by CMV exposure. At a false discovery rate of 0.05, a later analysis linked around 17,000 TCR beta sequences to specific HLA alleles. A later genetic analysis associated a missense DCLRE1C variant with V-gene and J-gene trimming of TCR beta chains, and an independent cohort replicated the association. Strong co-occurrence of HLA alleles, especially DR and DQ, made assigning TCR associations to individual alleles difficult. In vitro tests confirmed that a few of the cytomegalovirus-associated TCR beta chains recognize cytomegalovirus antigens. This cohort had only TCR beta chains sequenced, and the lack of alpha or paired-chain data limited which features could be detected. Most TCR sequences were observed very rarely across donors, whereas some public TCRs were present in many individuals. Presence/absence analyses assumed roughly uniform sequencing depth across donors, an assumption that may not hold. In an earlier analysis of approximately 590 of the donors, most TCR beta V segments appeared in productive rearrangements about 87% or about 30% of the time, broadly matching IMGT annotations. Compared with equally common non-associated chains, HLA-associated TCR beta chains in a later analysis were more clonally expanded and had lower generation probabilities. Because some donors lacked HLA typing at each locus, the association tests relied only on the typed subset. About 15 rarely observed V segments, including chromosome 9 orphons, were excluded from the earlier analysis of about 610 of the donors because counts were too low. In a later analysis, TCR association rates were found to vary across HLA loci, with the most associated TCRs seen for DRB1 alleles and the fewest for HLA-C alleles.

As concerns this clone: No antigen is known for it. Base qualities are not recorded, but no much larger clone differs from it by a single base.

Library creation used the immunoSEQ multiplex PCR assay. A mixture of 60 forward primers for TCR Vbeta segments and 13 reverse primers for TCR Jbeta segments was used in the multiplex PCR. The CDR3 region of rearranged TCR beta genes was amplified from genomic DNA with a multiplex PCR assay. Amplified TCR beta libraries were sequenced as 87-base-pair reads on the Illumina HiSeq System. In the source study's methods: Across the 500 to 750 repertoires, a later analysis counted 80 million or so unique TCR beta chains, 9.5 million to 13 million of which were shared by at least two donors. To remove PCR and sequencing errors, raw reads were error-corrected and collapsed into unique sequences using a nearest-neighbor algorithm that merged closely related sequences. CDR3 sequences were aligned to IMGT reference sequences to assign V, D and J gene segments. For a sequence to be retained, a match of at least six nucleotides to both a V gene segment and a J gene segment was required. Rearrangements were classified as productive when the CDR3 lacked stop codons and remained in frame with V and J, and all other rearrangements were classified as non-productive. CDR3 was defined according to IMGT convention as the region running from the second conserved V-encoded cysteine to the conserved J-encoded phenylalanine. Sequences without an unambiguous match to a single V gene segment were excluded from the earlier analysis of several hundred of the donors. An earlier analysis of 500 to 700 of the donors classified V segments as functional when productive rearrangements were above 56.7% and as segregating when the standard deviation between donors was above 5%. A statistical classification framework was built for diagnosing cytomegalovirus status from the catalog of TCR beta chain sequences. V and J gene assignment, in a later analysis, came from comparing TCR nucleotide sequences with IMGT/GENE-DB human TR gene sequences. A later analysis assigned CDR3 sequences and most-parsimonious VDJ recombination scenarios with the TCRdist pipeline. In a later analysis, each TCR beta chain was defined by its CDR3 amino acid sequence together with its V-gene family, and reads lacking a unique V-gene family were excluded. A later analysis removed 592 highly shared, low-generation-probability nucleotide sequences to deal with suspected cross-contamination and a sequencing artifact. In a later analysis, a clonal expansion index was calculated for each public chain from normalized within-repertoire ranks of inferred template counts. Generation probabilities in a later analysis came from a VDJ recombination model fitted to out-of-frame rearrangements, and those results were checked against IGoR. In a later analysis, hypergeometric tests were used to score TCR-TCR, TCR-HLA and TCR-CMV co-occurrence, with a repertoire-size bias correction applied to TCR pairs. False discovery rates were estimated in a later analysis by permuting HLA or CMV assignments 20 times. In a later analysis, co-occurring TCRs were grouped with DBSCAN, and TCRdist sequence similarity was added when clustering was performed within HLA-allele-positive subsets. Repertoires with fewer than 30,000 or more than 120,000 public chains, plus five repertoires with anomalous nucleotide sharing, were excluded from co-occurrence clustering. TCRdb limited this immuneACCESS table to in-frame rearrangements with V and J called. A share of clones is missing; checked studies link under half to unresolved V genes, and the rest is unexplained. For V, J and clone size, that table is used; D and trimming come from the DNA. The sample table holds 55,000 to 85,000 clones, of which approximately 75% were seen once. Together, the top ten hold around an eighth of the sample.

The cohort comprised around 700 healthy bone marrow donors. All cohort members were sampled while nominally healthy, although unrecorded immune exposures were likely present. The donor tested CMV seropositive, placing the donor among the 290 or so seropositive members of the cohort. Each donor provided a peripheral blood sample, and peripheral blood mononuclear cells were used for TCR beta sequencing. Genomic DNA was extracted from the blood cell samples with the Qiagen DNeasy Blood Extraction Kit. The sample taken for sequencing was PBMCs. The sequence derives from a woman aged 40 to 50 in good health and CMV-seropositive.

The CDR3 region reads CASSTFWGRQPPNTGELFF. The sequence in DNA is TGTGCCAGTAGTACATTTTGGGGCCGCCAGCCTCCGAACACCGGGGAGCTGTTTTTT. Recombination linked TRBV19 to TRBJ2-2, and perhaps TRBD1 as D gene, on 5 matching bases. CDR3 length: 19 amino acids, cysteine to phenylalanine. Solely the CDR3 DNA is kept, with 57 bases framed from the first base. The germline V gene (reference sequence) sets CDR1 to LNHDA and CDR2 to SQIVND. V drops 4 bases and J drops 0 bases, leaving 21 bases in between.